The subject of this entry is one T cell receptor beta chain. Its antigen remains unidentified. No per-base quality is available; no much larger clone lies one base away. CDR1 is given as MDHEN and CDR2 as SYDVKM, both from the germline V gene. From cysteine to phenylalanine, the CDR3 is 17 amino acids long. Just the 51-base CDR3 DNA is kept, in frame starting at base 1. After removal of 6 bases from V and 3 bases from J, the junction retains 11 bases not matched to a gene. The immunoSEQ Assay was the method used to sequence TCRbeta CDR3 regions. After extraction, genomic DNA underwent amplification by bias-controlled multiplex PCR, followed by high-throughput sequencing. The authors' pipeline ran thus. To quantify the absolute abundance of every unique TCRbeta CDR3 region, sequences were collapsed and filtered. Usable DNA was measured by amplifying reference genes present in all nucleated cells, and TCRbeta template counts were normalized to that usable DNA to estimate T cell fraction. Repertoire TCRs were annotated as SARS-CoV-2-specific when V gene, CDR3 amino acid sequence and J gene were exactly matched to a known reactive TCR set. The reference SARS-CoV-2 TCR set was obtained from MIRA and was filtered for enrichment in COVID-19-positive ImmuneCODE repertoires, whereby public or cross-reactive TCRs were removed. Based on the MIRA antigens, annotated TCRs were further analysed at the level of specific ORF or position within ORF. Depth was the summed frequency of annotated unique rearrangements, while breadth was defined as annotated unique rearrangements over total unique productive rearrangements. Two-sided Wilcoxon rank-sum tests were used to compare TCR breadth between groups. TCRdb retrieved this table from immuneACCESS and kept in-frame rearrangements only. Not all clones are present; in checked studies, unresolved V genes account for under half, and no reason is known for the remainder. The DNA gave D and trimming, while V, J and clone size come from that table. For this sample the table gives about 480,000 clones, of which around 88% were detected only once. Together, the top ten hold 10% to 15% of the sample.

The sample belongs to a study of Ad26.COV2.S vaccination and SARS-CoV-2 variants listed by TCRdb under 2021. Background on the whole study: Donors in the vaccine arm were drawn from COV1001, a phase I-IIa trial of Ad26.COV2.S in healthy adults that was multicentre, randomized, double-blind and placebo-controlled. Ad26.COV2.S was administered intramuscularly at 5 x 10^10 or 1 x 10^11 viral particles, either as a single shot or as two shots given 56 days apart. TCRbeta repertoire sequencing served as the tool for gauging how specific and how broad the SARS-CoV-2-reactive T cell receptors were following Ad26.COV2.S vaccination. The TCR-sequenced set comprised about 32 samples: some 20 Ad26.COV2.S vaccine recipients, 5 placebo recipients and 8 SARS-CoV-2 convalescent individuals. Participants in the trial were split at random into five groups of five each, receiving low-dose or high-dose Ad26.COV2.S once or twice, or else placebo on both occasions. Throughout the experiments and outcome assessment, investigators stayed blinded to trial group allocation.

What the study reported, not specific to this receptor: Substantial breadth of spike-specific CD8+ and CD4+ T cell responses was reported after vaccination. Higher spike-specific TCR breadth was observed in Ad26.COV2.S recipients than in placebo recipients (P = 0.0014). The study lacked the statistical power to compare responses across vaccine doses or regimens. The authors noted that total T cell responses may have been underestimated by the TCR breadth and depth analyses. Comparable non-spike TCR breadth was observed between vaccine and placebo recipients, consistent with only spike being contained in the vaccine.

Sample treatment or condition, as interpreted from the label and publication: 15 to 20 received Ad26.COV2.S at low or high dose, single or two shots; 5 received placebo; per-sample allocation not given. For vaccine and placebo recipients, the sequenced repertoires came from samples collected on day 63 after the first injection. Cohort 1b enrolled roughly 25 adults aged 18-55 years at a single site in Boston, USA, between 29 July and 7 August 2020. As a vaccine, Ad26.COV2.S was a replication-incompetent adenovirus type 26 vector that expressed a prefusion-stabilized SARS-CoV-2 spike protein derived from the original Wuhan strain.

The receptor was derived from a person between 18 and 65 years old who received the Ad26.COV2.S COVID-19 vaccine or a placebo. The input for sequencing was peripheral blood, taken in a trial of Ad26.COV2.S vaccine versus placebo. The V and J genes are TRBV28 and TRBJ1-5, with TRBD1 matching 10 junction bases. CDR3 region: CASSELPGQGYNQPQHF. The nucleotides read TGTGCCAGCAGCGAACTCCCGGGACAGGGGTACAATCAGCCCCAGCATTTT.